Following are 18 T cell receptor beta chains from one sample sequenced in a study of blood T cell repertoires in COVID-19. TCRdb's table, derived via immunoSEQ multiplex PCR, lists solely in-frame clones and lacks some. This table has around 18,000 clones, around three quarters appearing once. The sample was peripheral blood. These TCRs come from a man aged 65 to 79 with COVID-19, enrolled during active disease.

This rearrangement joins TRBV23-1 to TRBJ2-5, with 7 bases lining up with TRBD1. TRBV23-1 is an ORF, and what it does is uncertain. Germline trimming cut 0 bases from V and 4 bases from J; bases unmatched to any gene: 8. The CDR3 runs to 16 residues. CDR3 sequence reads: CASSQSSKGAGETQYF. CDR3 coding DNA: TGCGCCAGCAGTCAATCTAGTAAGGGGGCTGGAGAGACCCAGTACTTC.

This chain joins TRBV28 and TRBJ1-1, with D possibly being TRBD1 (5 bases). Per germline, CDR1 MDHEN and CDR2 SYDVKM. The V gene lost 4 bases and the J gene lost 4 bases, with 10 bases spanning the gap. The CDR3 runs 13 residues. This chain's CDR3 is CASSWGRITEAFF. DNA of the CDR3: TGTGCCAGCAGTTGGGGCAGGATCACTGAAGCTTTCTTT. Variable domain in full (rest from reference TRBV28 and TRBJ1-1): DVKVTQSSRYLVKRTGEKVFLECVQDMDHENMFWYRQDPGLGLRLIYFSYDVKMKEKGDIPEGYSVSREKKERFSLILESASTNQTSMYLCASSWGRITEAFFGQGTRLTVV.

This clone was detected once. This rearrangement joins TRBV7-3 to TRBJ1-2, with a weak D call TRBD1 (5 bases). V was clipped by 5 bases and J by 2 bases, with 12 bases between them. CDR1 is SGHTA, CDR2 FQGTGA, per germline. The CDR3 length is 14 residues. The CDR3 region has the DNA TGTGCCAGCAGCCCTCAGGGAGGGAACTATGGCTACACCTTC. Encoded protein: CASSPQGGNYGYTF.

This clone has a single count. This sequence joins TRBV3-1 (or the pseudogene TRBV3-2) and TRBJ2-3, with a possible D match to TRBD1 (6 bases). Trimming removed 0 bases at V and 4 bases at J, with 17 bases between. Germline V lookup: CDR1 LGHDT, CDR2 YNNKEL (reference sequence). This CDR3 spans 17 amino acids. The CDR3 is CASSQDPVLQGSDTQYF. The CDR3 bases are TGTGCCAGCAGCCAAGATCCCGTCCTACAGGGCTCAGATACGCAGTATTTT.

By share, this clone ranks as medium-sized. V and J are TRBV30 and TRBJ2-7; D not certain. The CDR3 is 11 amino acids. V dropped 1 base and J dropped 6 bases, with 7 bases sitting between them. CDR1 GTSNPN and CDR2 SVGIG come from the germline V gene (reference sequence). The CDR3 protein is CAWSESGEQYF. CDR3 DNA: TGTGCCTGGAGTGAGTCAGGCGAGCAGTACTTC.

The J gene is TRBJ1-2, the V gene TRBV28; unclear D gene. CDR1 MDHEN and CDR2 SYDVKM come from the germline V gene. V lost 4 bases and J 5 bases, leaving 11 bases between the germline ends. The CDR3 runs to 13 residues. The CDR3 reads CASSSPGRYGYTF. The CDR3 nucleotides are TGTGCCAGCAGTTCCCCCGGGAGATATGGCTACACCTTC.

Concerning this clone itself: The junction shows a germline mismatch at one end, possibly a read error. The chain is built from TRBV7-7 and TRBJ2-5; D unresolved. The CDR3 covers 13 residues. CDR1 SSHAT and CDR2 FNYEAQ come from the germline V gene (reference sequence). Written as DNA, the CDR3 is TGTGCTAGCAGCCTCTCGGGTCAGGAGACCCAGTACTTC. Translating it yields CASSLSGQETQYF.

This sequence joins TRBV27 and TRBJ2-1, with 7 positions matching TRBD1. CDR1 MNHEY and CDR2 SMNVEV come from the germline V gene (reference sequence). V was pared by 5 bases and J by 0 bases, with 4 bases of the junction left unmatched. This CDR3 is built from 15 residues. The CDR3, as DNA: TGTGCCAGCAGTCTACAGGGGAGCTCCTACAATGAGCAGTTCTTC. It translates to CASSLQGSSYNEQFF.

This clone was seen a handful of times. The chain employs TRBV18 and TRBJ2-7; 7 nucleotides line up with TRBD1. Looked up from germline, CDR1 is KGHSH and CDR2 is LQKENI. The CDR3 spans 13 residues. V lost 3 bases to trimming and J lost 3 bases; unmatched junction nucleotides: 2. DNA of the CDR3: TGTGCCAGCTCACCGAGACAGGGCTACGAGCAGTACTTC. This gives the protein CASSPRQGYEQYF.

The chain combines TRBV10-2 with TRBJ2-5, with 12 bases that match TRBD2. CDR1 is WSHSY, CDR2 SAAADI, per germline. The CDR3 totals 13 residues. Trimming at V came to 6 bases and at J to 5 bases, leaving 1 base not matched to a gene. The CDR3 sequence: CASSTSGRETQYF. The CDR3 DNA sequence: TGCGCCAGCAGCACTAGCGGGAGGGAGACCCAGTACTTC.

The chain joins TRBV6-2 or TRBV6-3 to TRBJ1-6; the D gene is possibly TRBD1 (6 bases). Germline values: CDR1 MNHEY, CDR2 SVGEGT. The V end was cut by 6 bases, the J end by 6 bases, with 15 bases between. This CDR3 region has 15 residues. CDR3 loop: CASSVMDSPNSPLHF. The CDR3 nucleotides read TGTGCCAGCAGCGTTATGGACAGCCCTAATTCACCCCTCCACTTT.

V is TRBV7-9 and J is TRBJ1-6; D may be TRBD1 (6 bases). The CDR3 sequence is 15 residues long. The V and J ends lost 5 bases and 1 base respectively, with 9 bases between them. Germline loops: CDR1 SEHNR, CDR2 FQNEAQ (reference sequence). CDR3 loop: CASSPGASYNSPLHF. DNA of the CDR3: TGTGCCAGCAGCCCAGGGGCTTCCTATAATTCACCCCTCCACTTT.

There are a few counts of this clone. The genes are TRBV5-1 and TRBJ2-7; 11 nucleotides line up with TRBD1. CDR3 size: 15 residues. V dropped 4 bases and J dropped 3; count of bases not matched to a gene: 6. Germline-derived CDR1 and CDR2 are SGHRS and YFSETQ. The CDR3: CASSGHGTGGYEQYF. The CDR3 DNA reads TGCGCCAGCAGCGGGCACGGGACAGGGGGCTACGAGCAGTACTTC.

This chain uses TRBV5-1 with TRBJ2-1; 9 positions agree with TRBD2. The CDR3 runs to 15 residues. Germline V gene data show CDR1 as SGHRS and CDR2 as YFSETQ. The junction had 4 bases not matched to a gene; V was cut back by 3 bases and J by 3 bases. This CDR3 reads CASSSGTSSYNEQFF. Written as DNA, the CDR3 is TGCGCCAGCAGCTCGGGGACTAGCAGCTACAATGAGCAGTTCTTC.

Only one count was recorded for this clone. DNA of the CDR3: TGTGCCAGTAGCCAAGGGGCAGGAAACTATGGCTACACCTTC. It codes for CASSQGAGNYGYTF. The chain uses TRBV19 and TRBJ1-2; D may be TRBD1 (5 bases). Trimming removed 6 bases from V and 2 bases from J, with 13 bases in between. The CDR3 is made up of 14 amino acids. CDR1 is LNHDA, CDR2 SQIVND, per germline (reference sequence).

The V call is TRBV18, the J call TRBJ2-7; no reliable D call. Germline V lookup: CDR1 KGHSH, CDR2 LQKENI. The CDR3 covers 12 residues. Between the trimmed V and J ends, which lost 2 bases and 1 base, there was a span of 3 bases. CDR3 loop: CASSPESYEQYF. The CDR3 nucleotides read TGTGCCAGCTCACCAGAGTCCTACGAGCAGTACTTC.

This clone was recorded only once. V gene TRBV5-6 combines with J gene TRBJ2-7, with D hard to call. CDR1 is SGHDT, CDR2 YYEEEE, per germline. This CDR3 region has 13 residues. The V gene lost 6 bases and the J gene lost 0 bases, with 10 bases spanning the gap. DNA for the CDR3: TGTGCCAGCACTGCTAAAAGCTCCTACGAGCAGTACTTC. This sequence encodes CASTAKSSYEQYF.

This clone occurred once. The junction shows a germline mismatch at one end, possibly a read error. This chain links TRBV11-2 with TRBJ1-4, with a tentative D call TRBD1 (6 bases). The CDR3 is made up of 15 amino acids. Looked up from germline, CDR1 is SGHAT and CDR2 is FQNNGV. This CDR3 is CASSLGRGKYEKLFF. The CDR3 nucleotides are TGTGCCAGCAGTTTAGGCAGGGGAAAGTATGAAAAACTGTTTTTT.